The clone carrying this TCR beta chain was recorded only once. Antigen specificity is unknown. V was clipped by 6 bases and J by 1 base; unmatched bases: 9. CDR1 is WNHNN, CDR2 SYGVQD, per germline (reference sequence). CDR3 length: 15 residues. TCRdb's copy holds only in-frame clones and misses some; the assay was immunoSEQ multiplex PCR. The sample includes about 260,000 clones, 90% of them seen just once. The data originate from a study of cytomegalovirus exposure and HLA in healthy donors. Overall study: A subsequent analysis reported that the 120 validation repertoires were produced on the same platform that had also been used for the roughly 670 first-cohort repertoires.

Study findings and constraints: CMV antigen specificity was confirmed in vitro for a few CMV-associated chains. Overall, some 160 TCR beta chains were annotated as cytomegalovirus-associated. TCR clusters originating in the first cohort tended to co-occur in the roughly 120 validation repertoires, according to a later analysis.

This chain links TRBV10-1 with TRBJ2-7; 7 bases map to TRBD1. This receptor was identified in a woman aged 30 to 39 in good health and CMV-seronegative. Specimen: PBMCs. The CDR3 spells CASSRMVQGSYEQYF. The CDR3 DNA follows: TGCGCCAGCAGCCGGATGGTACAGGGGTCCTACGAGCAGTACTTC.